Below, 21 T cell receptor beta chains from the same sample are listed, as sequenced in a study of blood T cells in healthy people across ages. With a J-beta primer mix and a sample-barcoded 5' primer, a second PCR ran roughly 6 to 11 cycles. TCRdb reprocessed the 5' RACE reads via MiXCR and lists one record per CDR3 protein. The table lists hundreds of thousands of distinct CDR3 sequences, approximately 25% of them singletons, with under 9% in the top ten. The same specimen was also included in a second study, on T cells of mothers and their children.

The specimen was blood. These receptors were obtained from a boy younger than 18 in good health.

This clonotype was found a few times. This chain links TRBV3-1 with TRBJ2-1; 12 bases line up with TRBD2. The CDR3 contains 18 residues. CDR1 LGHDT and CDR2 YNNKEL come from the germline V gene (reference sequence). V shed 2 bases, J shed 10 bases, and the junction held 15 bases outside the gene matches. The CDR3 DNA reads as TGTGCCAGCAGCCAATACGATTATCTAGCGGGGGGGCCGGGGGAGCAGTTCTTC. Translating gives CASSQYDYLAGGPGEQFF.

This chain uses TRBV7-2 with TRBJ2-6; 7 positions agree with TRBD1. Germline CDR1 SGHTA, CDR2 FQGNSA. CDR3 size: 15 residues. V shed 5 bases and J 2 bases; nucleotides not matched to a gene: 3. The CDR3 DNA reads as TGTGCCAGCAGCACACAGGGGACTGGGGCCAACGTCCTGACTTTC. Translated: CASSTQGTGANVLTF. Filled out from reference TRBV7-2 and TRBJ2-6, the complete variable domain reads GAGVSQSPSNKVTEKGKDVELRCDPISGHTALYWYRQSLGQGLEFLIYFQGNSAPDKSGLPSDRFSAERTGGSVSTLTIQRTQQEDSAVYLCASSTQGTGANVLTFGAGSRLTVL.

DNA of the CDR3: TGTGCCAGCAGCCTCGGCCTCACCGGGGAGCTGTTTTTT. As protein: CASSLGLTGELFF. The chain couples TRBV3-1 to TRBJ2-2; D is unresolved. This CDR3 is built from 13 residues. The V gene lost 4 bases and the J gene lost 4 bases, with 7 bases spanning the gap. In germline, CDR1 is LGHDT, CDR2 YNNKEL (reference sequence).

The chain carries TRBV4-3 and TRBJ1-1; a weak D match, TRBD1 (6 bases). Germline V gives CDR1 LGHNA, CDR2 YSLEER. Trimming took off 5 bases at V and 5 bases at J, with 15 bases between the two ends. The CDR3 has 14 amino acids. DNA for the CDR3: TGCGCCAGCAGCAGACGGACAGACGAAACTGAAGCTTTCTTT. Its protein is CASSRRTDETEAFF.

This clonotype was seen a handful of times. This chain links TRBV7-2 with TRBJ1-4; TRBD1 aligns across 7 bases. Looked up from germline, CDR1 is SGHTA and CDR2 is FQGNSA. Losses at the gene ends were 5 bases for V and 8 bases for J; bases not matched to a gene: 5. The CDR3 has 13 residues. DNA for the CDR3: TGTGCCAGCAGCCGACAGGGTTGGGAAAAACTGTTTTTT. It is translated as CASSRQGWEKLFF.

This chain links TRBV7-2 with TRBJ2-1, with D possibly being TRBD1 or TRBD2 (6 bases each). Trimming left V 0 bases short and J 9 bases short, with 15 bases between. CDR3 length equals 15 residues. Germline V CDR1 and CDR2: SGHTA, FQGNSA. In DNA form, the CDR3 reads TGTGCCAGCAGCTTAGCGGGGGGCCAAAACGGTGAGCAGTTCTTC. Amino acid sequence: CASSLAGGQNGEQFF.

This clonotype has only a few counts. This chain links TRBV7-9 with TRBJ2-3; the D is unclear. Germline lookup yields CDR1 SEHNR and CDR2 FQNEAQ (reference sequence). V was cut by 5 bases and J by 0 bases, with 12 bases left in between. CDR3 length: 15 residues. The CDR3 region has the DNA TGTGCCAGCAGCGACGACTTGGATAGCACAGATACGCAGTATTTT. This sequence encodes CASSDDLDSTDTQYF.

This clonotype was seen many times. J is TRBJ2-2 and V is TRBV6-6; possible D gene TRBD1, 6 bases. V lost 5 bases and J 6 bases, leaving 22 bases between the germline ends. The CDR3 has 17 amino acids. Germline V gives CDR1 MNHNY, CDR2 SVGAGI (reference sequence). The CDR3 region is CASSRQEEARSAGELFF. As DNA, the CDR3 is TGTGCCAGCAGTCGACAGGAGGAGGCTCGGAGCGCCGGGGAGCTGTTTTTT.

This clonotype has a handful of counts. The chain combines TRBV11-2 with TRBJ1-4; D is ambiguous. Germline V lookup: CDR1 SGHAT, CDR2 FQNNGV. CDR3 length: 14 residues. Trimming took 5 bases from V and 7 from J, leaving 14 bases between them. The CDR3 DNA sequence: TGTGCCAGCAGCCCCTTCGGGGAGGCTGAAAAACTGTTTTTT. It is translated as CASSPFGEAEKLFF. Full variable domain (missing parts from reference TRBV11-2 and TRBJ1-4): EAGVAQSPRYKIIEKRQSVAFWCNPISGHATLYWYQQILGQGPKLLIQFQNNGVVDDSQLPKDRFSAERLKGVDSTLKIQPAKLEDSAVYLCASSPFGEAEKLFFGSGTQLSVL.

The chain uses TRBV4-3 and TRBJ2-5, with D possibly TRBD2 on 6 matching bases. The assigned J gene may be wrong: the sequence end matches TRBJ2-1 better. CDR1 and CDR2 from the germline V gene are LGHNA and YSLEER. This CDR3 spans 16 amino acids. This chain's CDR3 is CASSQEVAGTDNEQFF. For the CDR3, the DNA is TGCGCCAGCAGCCAAGAAGTCGCGGGGACCGACAATGAGCAGTTCTTC.

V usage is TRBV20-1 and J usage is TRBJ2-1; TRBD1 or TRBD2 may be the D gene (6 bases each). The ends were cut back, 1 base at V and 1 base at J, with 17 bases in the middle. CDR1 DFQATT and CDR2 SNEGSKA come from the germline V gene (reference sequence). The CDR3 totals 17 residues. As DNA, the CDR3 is TGCAGTGCTAGAGGAGGGGGAGTGCGGGGTTCCTACAATGAGCAGTTCTTC. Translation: CSARGGGVRGSYNEQFF.

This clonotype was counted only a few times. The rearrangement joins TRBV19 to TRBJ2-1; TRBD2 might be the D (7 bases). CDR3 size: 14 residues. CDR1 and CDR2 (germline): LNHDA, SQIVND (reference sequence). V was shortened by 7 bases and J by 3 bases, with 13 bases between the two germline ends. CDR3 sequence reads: CASIPGGGYNEQFF. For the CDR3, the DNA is TGTGCCAGTATCCCGGGGGGCGGCTACAATGAGCAGTTCTTC.

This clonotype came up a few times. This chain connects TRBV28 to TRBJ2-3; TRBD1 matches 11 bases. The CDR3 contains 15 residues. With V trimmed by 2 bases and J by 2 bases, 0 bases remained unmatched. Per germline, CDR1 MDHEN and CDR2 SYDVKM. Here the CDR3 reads CASSLGQGATDTQYF. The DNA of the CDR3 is TGTGCCAGCAGTTTAGGACAGGGGGCCACAGATACGCAGTATTTT.

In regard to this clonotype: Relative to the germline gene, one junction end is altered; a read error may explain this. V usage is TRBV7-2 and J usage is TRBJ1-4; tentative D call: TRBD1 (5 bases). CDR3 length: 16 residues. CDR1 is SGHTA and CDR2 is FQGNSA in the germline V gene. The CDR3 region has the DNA TGTGCCAGCAGCCCAATGGGGGATTCTTATAATGAAAAACTGTCTTTT. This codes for CASSPMGDSYNEKLSF. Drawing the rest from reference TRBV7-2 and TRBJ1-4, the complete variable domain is GAGVSQSPSNKVTEKGKDVELRCDPISGHTALYWYRQSLGQGLEFLIYFQGNSAPDKSGLPSDRFSAERTGGSVSTLTIQRTQQEDSAVYLCASSPMGDSYNEKLSFGSGTQLSVL.

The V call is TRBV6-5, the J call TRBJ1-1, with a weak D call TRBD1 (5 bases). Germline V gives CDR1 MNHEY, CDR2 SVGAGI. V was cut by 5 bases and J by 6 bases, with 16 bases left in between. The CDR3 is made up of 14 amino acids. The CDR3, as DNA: TGTGCCAGCAGTACCCGGACAAGGGGCGCTGAAGCTTTCTTT. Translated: CASSTRTRGAEAFF.

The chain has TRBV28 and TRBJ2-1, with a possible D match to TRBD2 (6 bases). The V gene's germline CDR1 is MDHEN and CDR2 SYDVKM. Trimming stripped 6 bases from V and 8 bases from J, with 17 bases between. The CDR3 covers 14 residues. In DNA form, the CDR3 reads TGTGCCAGCAGAACGGGAGATCGGGCGCATGAGCAGTTCTTC. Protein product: CASRTGDRAHEQFF.

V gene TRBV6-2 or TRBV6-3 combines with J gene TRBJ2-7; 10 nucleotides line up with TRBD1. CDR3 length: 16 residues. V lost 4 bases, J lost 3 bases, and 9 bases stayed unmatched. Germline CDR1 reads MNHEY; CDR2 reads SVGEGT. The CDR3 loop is CASSLFRGTGDYEQYF. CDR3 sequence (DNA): TGTGCCAGCAGTTTATTCCGGGGGACAGGGGACTACGAGCAGTACTTC.

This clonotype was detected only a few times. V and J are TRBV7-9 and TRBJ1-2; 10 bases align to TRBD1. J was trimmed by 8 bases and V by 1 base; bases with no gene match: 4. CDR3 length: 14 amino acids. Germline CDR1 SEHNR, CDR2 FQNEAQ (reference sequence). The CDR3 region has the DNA TGTGCCAGCAGCTTAGAGGCGACAGGGGGCGGCTACACCTTC. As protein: CASSLEATGGGYTF.

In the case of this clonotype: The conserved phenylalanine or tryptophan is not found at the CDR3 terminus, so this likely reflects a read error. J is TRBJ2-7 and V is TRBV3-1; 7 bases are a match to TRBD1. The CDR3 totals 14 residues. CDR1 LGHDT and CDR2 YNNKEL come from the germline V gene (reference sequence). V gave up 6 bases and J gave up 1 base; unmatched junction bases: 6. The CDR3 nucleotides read TGTGCCAGCAGTAAACCGGGACAGTCCTACGAGCAGTACCTC. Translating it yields CASSKPGQSYEQYL.

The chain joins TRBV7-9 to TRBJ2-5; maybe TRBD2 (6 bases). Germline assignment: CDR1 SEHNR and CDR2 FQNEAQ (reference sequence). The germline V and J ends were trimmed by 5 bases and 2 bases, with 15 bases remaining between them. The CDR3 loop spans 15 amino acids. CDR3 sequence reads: CASSPPGSGQETQYF. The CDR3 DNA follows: TGTGCCAGCAGCCCTCCCGGGAGCGGGCAAGAGACCCAGTACTTC.

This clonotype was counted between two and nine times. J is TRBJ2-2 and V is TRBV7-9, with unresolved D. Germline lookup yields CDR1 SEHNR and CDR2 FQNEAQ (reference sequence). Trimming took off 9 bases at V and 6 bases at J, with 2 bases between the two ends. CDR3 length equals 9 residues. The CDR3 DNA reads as TGTGCCAGATCCGGGGAGCTGTTTTTT. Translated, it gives CARSGELFF.